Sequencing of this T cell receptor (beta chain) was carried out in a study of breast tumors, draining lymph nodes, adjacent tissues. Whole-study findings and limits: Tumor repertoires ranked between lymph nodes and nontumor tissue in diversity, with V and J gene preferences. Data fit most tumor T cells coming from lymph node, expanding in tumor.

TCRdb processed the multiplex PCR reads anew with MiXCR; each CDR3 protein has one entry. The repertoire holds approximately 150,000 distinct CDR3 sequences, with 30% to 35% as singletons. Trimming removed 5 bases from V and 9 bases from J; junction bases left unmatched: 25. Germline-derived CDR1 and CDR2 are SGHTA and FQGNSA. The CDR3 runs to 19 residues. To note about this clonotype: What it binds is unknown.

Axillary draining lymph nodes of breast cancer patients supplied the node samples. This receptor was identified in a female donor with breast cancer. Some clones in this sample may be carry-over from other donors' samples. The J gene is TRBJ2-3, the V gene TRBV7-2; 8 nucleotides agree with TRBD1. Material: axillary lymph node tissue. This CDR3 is CASSPTRASSSTGGRTQYF. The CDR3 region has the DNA TGTGCCAGCAGCCCGACCCGTGCCAGCAGTTCTACAGGGGGACGGACGCAGTATTTT. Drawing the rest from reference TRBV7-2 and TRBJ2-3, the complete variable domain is GAGVSQSPSNKVTEKGKDVELRCDPISGHTALYWYRQSLGQGLEFLIYFQGNSAPDKSGLPSDRFSAERTGGSVSTLTIQRTQQEDSAVYLCASSPTRASSSTGGRTQYFGPGTRLTVL.